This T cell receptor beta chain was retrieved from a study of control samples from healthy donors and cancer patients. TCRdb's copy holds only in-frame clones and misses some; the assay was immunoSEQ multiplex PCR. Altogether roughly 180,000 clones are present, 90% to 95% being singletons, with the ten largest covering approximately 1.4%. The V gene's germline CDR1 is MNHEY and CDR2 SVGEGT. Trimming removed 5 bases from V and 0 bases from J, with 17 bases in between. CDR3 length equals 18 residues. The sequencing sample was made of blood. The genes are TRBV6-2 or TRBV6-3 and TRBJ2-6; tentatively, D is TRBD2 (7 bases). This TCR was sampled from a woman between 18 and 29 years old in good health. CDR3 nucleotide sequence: TGTGCCAGCAGTCCCTCCGAGGGGGGGGGCTCTGGGGCCAACGTCCTGACTTTC. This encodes CASSPSEGGGSGANVLTF.